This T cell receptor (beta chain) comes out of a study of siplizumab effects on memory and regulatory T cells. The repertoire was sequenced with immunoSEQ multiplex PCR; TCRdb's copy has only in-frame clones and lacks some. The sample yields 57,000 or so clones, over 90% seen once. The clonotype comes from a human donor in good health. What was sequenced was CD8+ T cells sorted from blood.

The DNA of the CDR3 is TGTGCCAGCAGCTCATCCGGGGGGAGCTCCTACGAGCAGTACTTC. It translates to CASSSSGGSSYEQYF. J is TRBJ2-7 and V is TRBV13; 7 bases fit TRBD2. The V gene end was trimmed by 4 bases and the J gene end by 0 bases; junction bases not matched to a gene: 6. Germline CDR1 PRHDT, CDR2 FYEKMQ (reference sequence). The CDR3 runs 15 residues.